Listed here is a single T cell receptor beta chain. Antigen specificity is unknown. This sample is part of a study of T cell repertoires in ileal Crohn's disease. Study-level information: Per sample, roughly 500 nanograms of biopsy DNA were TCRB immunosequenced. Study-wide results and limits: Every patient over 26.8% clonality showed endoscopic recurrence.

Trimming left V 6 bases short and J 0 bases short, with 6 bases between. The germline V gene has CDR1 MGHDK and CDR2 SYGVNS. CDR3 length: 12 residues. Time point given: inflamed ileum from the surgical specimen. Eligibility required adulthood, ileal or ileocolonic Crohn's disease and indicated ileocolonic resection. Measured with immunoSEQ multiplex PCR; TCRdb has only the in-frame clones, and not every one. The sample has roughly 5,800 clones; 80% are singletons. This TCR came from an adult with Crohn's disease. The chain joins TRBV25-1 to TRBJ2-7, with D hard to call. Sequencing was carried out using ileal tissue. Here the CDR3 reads CASRQSSYEQYF. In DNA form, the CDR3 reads TGTGCCAGCAGACAGAGCTCCTACGAGCAGTACTTC.